This TCR beta chain emerged from a study of PD-L1 blockade in urothelial cancer. Study in general: It was at 3 weeks (second dose) and 6 weeks after treatment start that blood was analyzed.

Time point meaning: peripheral blood 6 weeks after treatment start. Each patient gave between 1 and 8 samples, pretreatment and on-treatment. Libraries were prepared by immunoSEQ multiplex PCR; TCRdb keeps only in-frame clonotypes and omits some of them. The table lists around 93,000 clones, 70% to 90% of them singletons. The CDR3 length is 17 residues. From germline, CDR1 is SGHTA and CDR2 FQGNSA. The V segment lost 1 base and the J segment 4 bases; nucleotides outside the gene matches: 13. The chain links TRBV7-2 to TRBJ2-7; 7 bases are a match to TRBD1. The sequenced sample was PBMCs, obtained around atezolizumab (anti-PD-L1) treatment. The receptor was derived from a man in his 70s with urothelial cancer. As DNA, the CDR3 is TGTGCCAGCAGCTTAGTAGGGGGCGGGTTCTCTTCGTACGAGCAGTACTTC. Amino acid sequence: CASSLVGGGFSSYEQYF. Using reference TRBV7-2 and TRBJ2-7 for the parts outside the CDR3, the full variable domain is GAGVSQSPSNKVTEKGKDVELRCDPISGHTALYWYRQSLGQGLEFLIYFQGNSAPDKSGLPSDRFSAERTGGSVSTLTIQRTQQEDSAVYLCASSLVGGGFSSYEQYFGPGTRLTVT.